Below, 22 T cell receptor beta chains from the same sample are listed, as sequenced in a study of blood T cell repertoires in COVID-19. Profiling relied on immunoSEQ multiplex PCR, and the TCRdb table lists in-frame clones only, not all of them. This sample carries 330,000 or so clones, roughly nine tenths of them seen once, and the ten largest clones take about 3.9%. Sequenced material: peripheral blood. The receptors stem from an older woman with COVID-19, enrolled during active disease.

The chain employs TRBV10-3 and TRBJ1-2; tentatively, D is TRBD1 (5 bases). The CDR3 is 22 residues long. Looked up from germline, CDR1 is ENHRY and CDR2 is SYGVKD. V was pared by 9 bases and J by 8 bases, with 46 bases between. CDR3 bases: TGTGCCATTCATTCGGGGCCCCGGGGGACCGAAGATGGGAGGGTGGCCTATTGGGGCTACACCTTC. Amino acid sequence: CAIHSGPRGTEDGRVAYWGYTF.

The chain is built from TRBV5-4 and TRBJ2-2; possibly TRBD1 for D (6 bases). The CDR3 length is 14 residues. The germline CDR1 and CDR2 sequences are SGHNT and YYREEE (reference sequence). The ends were cut back, 1 base at V and 6 bases at J, with 10 bases in the middle. CDR3 bases: TGTGCCAGCAGCTTGACAGGGCACCCCGGGGAGCTGTTTTTT. This gives the protein CASSLTGHPGELFF.

V is TRBV27 and J is TRBJ1-5, with D perhaps TRBD1 (5 bases). V was cut by 5 bases and J by 5 bases, with 13 bases left in between. Germline CDR1 MNHEY, CDR2 SMNVEV (reference sequence). This CDR3 comprises 14 residues. CDR3 nucleotides: TGTGCCAGCAGTGCGACCGGGGGGGATCAGCCCCAGCATTTT. As protein: CASSATGGDQPQHF.

In DNA form, the CDR3 reads TGTGCCAGCAGTCGAACTACAGGGGTTGAAGCTTTCTTT. Residues: CASSRTTGVEAFF. The rearrangement links TRBV5-6 to TRBJ1-1, with 7 bases fitting TRBD1. This CDR3 comprises 13 residues. The J segment lost 7 bases and the V segment lost 5 bases, leaving 8 bases of the junction unmatched. Germline CDR1 and CDR2: SGHDT and YYEEEE. Drawing the rest from reference TRBV5-6 and TRBJ1-1, the complete variable domain is DAGVTQSPTHLIKTRGQQVTLRCSPKSGHDTVSWYQQALGQGPQFIFQYYEEEERQRGNFPDRFSGHQFPNYSSELNVNALLLGDSALYLCASSRTTGVEAFFGQGTRLTVV.

The chain employs TRBV7-9 and TRBJ1-4, with 7 bases identical to TRBD1. The CDR3 has 16 amino acids. V dropped 3 bases and J dropped 3; count of bases not matched to a gene: 7. Germline CDR1 and CDR2: SEHNR and FQNEAQ (reference sequence). The CDR3: CASSLWAGTANEKLFF. CDR3 bases: TGTGCCAGCAGCTTGTGGGCCGGGACAGCTAATGAAAAACTGTTTTTT.

This clone was found a few times. This same CDR3 is encoded by further DNA sequences in the sample. This chain links TRBV7-9 with TRBJ2-3, with 15 bases matching TRBD2. CDR3 length: 17 residues. Germline loops: CDR1 SEHNR, CDR2 FQNEAQ (reference sequence). The junction had 7 bases not matched to a gene; V was cut back by 6 bases and J by 3 bases. The CDR3 nucleotides are TGTGCCAGCAGTCAACCGGGACTAGCGGGGGGAACAGATACGCAGTATTTT. Its translation is CASSQPGLAGGTDTQYF.

This clone was detected once. The V call is TRBV12-3 or TRBV12-4, the J call TRBJ1-3; D gene uncertain. The V end was cut by 6 bases, the J end by 4 bases, with 7 bases between. CDR3 length: 12 amino acids. CDR3 nucleotides: TGTGCCAGCAGCTTGACAGGAAACACCATATATTTT. Translating it yields CASSLTGNTIYF.

J is TRBJ2-1 and V is TRBV6-2 or TRBV6-3; no clear D. Deletions cut 2 bases from V and 5 bases from J, with 7 bases between. This CDR3 spans 13 amino acids. Germline-derived CDR1 and CDR2 are MNHEY and SVGEGT. This chain's CDR3 is CASSYIVDNEQFF. CDR3 nucleotide sequence: TGTGCCAGCAGTTACATAGTTGACAATGAGCAGTTCTTC.

V usage is TRBV30 and J usage is TRBJ1-1; tentatively, D is TRBD1 (5 bases). V lost 6 bases to trimming and J lost 1 base, with 9 bases between them. From germline, CDR1 is GTSNPN and CDR2 SVGIG (reference sequence). The CDR3 runs 12 residues. The CDR3 DNA sequence: TGTGCCTGCGAAAGGGGGAACACTGAAGCTTTCTTT. Translating gives CACERGNTEAFF.

The chain uses TRBV27 and TRBJ2-1; TRBD2 is a possible D gene (5 bases). Germline V gene data show CDR1 as MNHEY and CDR2 as SMNVEV (reference sequence). The CDR3 runs 15 residues. V lost 5 bases and J 0 bases, leaving 11 bases between the germline ends. The CDR3 region has the DNA TGTGCCAGCAGTCGAGCGGTGAGCTCCTACAATGAGCAGTTCTTC. Its translation is CASSRAVSSYNEQFF.

The chain carries TRBV7-8 and TRBJ1-4, with D possibly matching TRBD1 (5 bases). Germline values: CDR1 SGHVS, CDR2 FQNEAQ. The length of the CDR3 is 15 residues. V was cut by 4 bases and J by 5 bases, with 14 bases left in between. CDR3 region: CASSSWTSGNEKLFF. The DNA for the CDR3 is TGTGCCAGCAGCTCTTGGACCTCAGGGAATGAAAAACTGTTTTTT.

This rearrangement joins TRBV6-1 to TRBJ1-6; the match to TRBD1 covers 9 bases. Germline V gene sequence: CDR1 MNHNS, CDR2 SASEGT. This CDR3 is built from 17 residues. Trimming removed 3 bases from V and 5 bases from J; junction bases left unmatched: 8. CDR3 coding DNA: TGTGCCAGCAGTGAGGTCAGGACAGGGGCGAATAATTCACCCCTCCACTTT. Its translation: CASSEVRTGANNSPLHF.

This sequence joins TRBV15 and TRBJ1-5, with TRBD1 as a possible D gene (6 bases). The CDR3 spans 14 residues. V was shortened by 5 bases and J by 7 bases, with 15 bases between the two germline ends. Germline loops: CDR1 LNHNV, CDR2 YYDKDF (reference sequence). CDR3 residues: CATSWLTGSQPQHF. The DNA of the CDR3 is TGTGCCACCAGCTGGCTTACAGGGAGCCAGCCCCAGCATTTT. The full variable domain, in which reference TRBV15 and TRBJ1-5 provide the parts outside the CDR3, is DAMVIQNPRYQVTQFGKPVTLSCSQTLNHNVMYWYQQKSSQAPKLLFHYYDKDFNNEADTPDNFQSRRPNTSFCFLDIRSPGLGDTAMYLCATSWLTGSQPQHFGDGTRLSIL.

The chain joins TRBV28 to TRBJ1-5, with a tentative D call TRBD1 (5 bases). Per germline, CDR1 MDHEN and CDR2 SYDVKM. V lost 3 bases to trimming and J lost 0 bases, with 21 bases between them. The CDR3 extends over 19 amino acids. The CDR3 protein is CASSLFGWRGSRSNQPQHF. In DNA, the CDR3 is TGTGCCAGCAGTTTGTTTGGTTGGAGGGGAAGTCGTAGCAATCAGCCCCAGCATTTT.

V gene TRBV13 combines with J gene TRBJ2-7; TRBD2 matches 12 bases. CDR1 is PRHDT, CDR2 FYEKMQ, per germline (reference sequence). V lost 5 bases to trimming and J lost 9 bases; unmatched junction nucleotides: 11. There are 15 residues in the CDR3. The CDR3 DNA sequence: TGTGCCAGCAGCATACTAGCGGGGGGCGAACGGGGGCAGTACTTC. Translation: CASSILAGGERGQYF.

The rearrangement joins TRBV18 to TRBJ1-2, with unresolved D. V was cut by 4 bases and J by 2 bases, with 5 bases left in between. The CDR3 has 12 residues. Looked up from germline, CDR1 is KGHSH and CDR2 is LQKENI. The DNA of the CDR3 is TGTGCCAGCTCACGGCAGAACTATGGCTACACCTTC. Protein product: CASSRQNYGYTF.

The chain has TRBV30 and TRBJ2-5, with D perhaps matching TRBD2 (5 bases). V was clipped by 0 bases and J by 5 bases, with 22 bases between them. Germline values: CDR1 GTSNPN, CDR2 SVGIG (reference sequence). The CDR3 sequence is 17 residues long. In DNA form, the CDR3 reads TGTGCCTGGAGTGTAAACTTATTGGCGGGCCCCGGGGAGACCCAGTACTTC. This translates into CAWSVNLLAGPGETQYF.

This clone was recorded a few times. The chain carries TRBV19 and TRBJ1-4; 7 nucleotides align to TRBD1. Per germline, CDR1 LNHDA and CDR2 SQIVND (reference sequence). The CDR3 extends over 15 amino acids. Germline trimming cut 5 bases from V and 4 bases from J; bases unmatched to any gene: 7. The CDR3 region is CASSPNRGRNEKLFF. The CDR3 DNA reads as TGTGCCAGTAGTCCAAACAGGGGCCGTAATGAAAAACTGTTTTTT.

The J gene is TRBJ1-1, the V gene TRBV6-5; no clear D. V was trimmed by 0 bases and J by 5 bases, leaving 13 bases between them. CDR3 length: 15 residues. The germline V gene encodes CDR1 MNHEY and CDR2 SVGAGI. The CDR3 region has the DNA TGTGCCAGCAGTTACTCACCGGGGTTGACGACTGAAGCTTTCTTT. The encoded protein is CASSYSPGLTTEAFF.

V usage is TRBV27 and J usage is TRBJ1-1; TRBD1 matches at 7 bases. Germline values: CDR1 MNHEY, CDR2 SMNVEV (reference sequence). Trimming cost V 6 bases and J 4 bases; bases outside gene matches: 5. This CDR3 has 13 amino acids. CDR3 nucleotides: TGTGCCAGCAGCCCCGACAGGGTCACTGAAGCTTTCTTT. It yields the protein CASSPDRVTEAFF.

This sequence joins TRBV4-1 and TRBJ2-7, with TRBD2 as a possible D gene (6 bases). Trimming removed 3 bases at V and 2 bases at J, with 17 bases between. This CDR3 region has 16 residues. CDR1 is MGHRA, CDR2 YSYEKL, per germline. The CDR3 loop is CASSQLERAVAYEQYF. The CDR3 DNA is TGCGCCAGCAGCCAGCTTGAGCGGGCAGTTGCCTACGAGCAGTACTTC.

This chain connects TRBV28 to TRBJ1-5; D is ambiguous. The CDR3 runs 13 residues. V lost 7 bases to trimming and J lost 8 bases, with 15 bases between them. Germline V gives CDR1 MDHEN, CDR2 SYDVKM. In DNA, the CDR3 is TGTGCCAGCAAAGAGGCACCGATCAAGCCCCAGCATTTT. Protein sequence: CASKEAPIKPQHF. The variable domain in full, with the rest retrieved from reference TRBV28 and TRBJ1-5, is DVKVTQSSRYLVKRTGEKVFLECVQDMDHENMFWYRQDPGLGLRLIYFSYDVKMKEKGDIPEGYSVSREKKERFSLILESASTNQTSMYLCASKEAPIKPQHFGDGTRLSIL.